This is a list of T cell receptor beta chains from one sample in a study of blood T cell repertoires in COVID-19. TCRdb's copy holds only in-frame clones and misses some; the assay was immunoSEQ multiplex PCR. Seen here are fewer than 350,000 clones, more than 75% observed once, and the top ten hold around 8%. Sequenced material: peripheral blood. The receptors shown here come from a woman aged 45-65 years who had recovered from COVID-19. Both conserved end residues are part of each CDR3. The D gene is left open where the match is weak. The size field is filled for only some rows; it gives once, few, many or a size class.

v_call,j_call,d_call,clone_size,cdr3_aa,cdr3_nt
TRBV18,TRBJ1-6,TRBD1,-,CASSLQGENSPLHF,TGTGCCAGCTCACTTCAGGGGGAGAATTCACCCCTCCACTTT
TRBV5-5,TRBJ2-4,-,-,CASSLLIAKNIQYF,TGTGCCAGCAGCTTGCTTATAGCCAAAAACATTCAGTACTTC
TRBV6-2/TRBV6-3,TRBJ2-7,TRBD1,many,CASSPGTVYEQYF,TGTGCCAGCAGCCCCGGGACAGTCTACGAGCAGTACTTC
TRBV2,TRBJ2-5,-,-,CASEYQETQYF,TGTGCCAGCGAGTACCAAGAGACCCAGTACTTC
TRBV27,TRBJ1-1,-,-,CASSAQGAGVTEAFF,TGTGCCAGCAGTGCACAGGGAGCCGGTGTCACTGAAGCTTTCTTT
TRBV18,TRBJ1-1,-,-,CASSPQGVQTEAFF,TGTGCCAGCTCACCCCAAGGGGTGCAGACTGAAGCTTTCTTT
TRBV11-2,TRBJ2-5,TRBD2,-,CASRPGTSGGQETQYF,TGTGCCAGCAGGCCGGGGACTAGCGGGGGGCAAGAGACCCAGTACTTC
TRBV29-1,TRBJ1-2,-,-,CSVQIAENYGYTF,TGCAGCGTTCAGATTGCAGAAAACTATGGCTACACCTTC
TRBV5-1,TRBJ1-1,TRBD1,-,CASSLETGVTEAFF,TGCGCCAGCAGCTTGGAGACAGGGGTCACTGAAGCTTTCTTT
TRBV20-1,TRBJ1-5,-,-,CSASGVEGNQPQHF,TGCAGTGCTAGTGGAGTTGAGGGCAATCAGCCCCAGCATTTT
TRBV6-5,TRBJ2-5,-,-,CASSSEETQYF,TGTGCCAGCAGCAGTGAAGAGACCCAGTACTTC
TRBV5-1,TRBJ1-5,TRBD1,-,CASSTGANQPQHF,TGCGCCAGCAGCACAGGGGCTAATCAGCCCCAGCATTTT
TRBV7-6,TRBJ2-4,-,once,CASSLDRNIQYF,TGTGCCAGCAGCTTAGACAGGAACATTCAGTACTTC
TRBV9,TRBJ2-3,TRBD2,-,CASSALAGEDTQYF,TGTGCCAGCAGCGCGTTAGCGGGAGAAGATACGCAGTATTTT
TRBV5-1,TRBJ1-4,-,-,CASSLGGGEEKLFF,TGCGCCAGCAGCTTGGGAGGGGGAGAAGAAAAACTGTTTTTT
TRBV7-9,TRBJ2-3,-,-,CASSRTESFTDTQYF,TGTGCCAGCAGCCGAACAGAAAGTTTCACAGATACGCAGTATTTT
TRBV7-7,TRBJ2-3,-,-,CASSLSPGQSDTQYF,TGTGCCAGCAGCTTATCCCCAGGGCAATCCGATACGCAGTATTTT
TRBV5-4,TRBJ1-1,-,-,CASSLSGAGTEAFF,TGTGCCAGCAGCTTGAGTGGGGCGGGGACTGAAGCTTTCTTT
TRBV3-1/TRBV3-2,TRBJ1-2,TRBD1,-,CASSLGTGRNGYTF,TGTGCCAGCAGCCTTGGGACAGGGAGGAATGGCTACACCTTC
TRBV29-1,TRBJ2-3,-,-,CSVAASADADTQYF,TGCAGCGTTGCAGCTAGCGCCGACGCAGATACGCAGTATTTT
TRBV19,TRBJ1-1,TRBD1,-,CASSSAGGNTEAFF,TGTGCCAGTAGTTCCGCAGGGGGGAACACTGAAGCTTTCTTT
TRBV19,TRBJ2-7,TRBD1,once,CASSVRDRGGEQYF,TGTGCCAGTAGTGTCCGGGACAGGGGTGGCGAGCAGTACTTC